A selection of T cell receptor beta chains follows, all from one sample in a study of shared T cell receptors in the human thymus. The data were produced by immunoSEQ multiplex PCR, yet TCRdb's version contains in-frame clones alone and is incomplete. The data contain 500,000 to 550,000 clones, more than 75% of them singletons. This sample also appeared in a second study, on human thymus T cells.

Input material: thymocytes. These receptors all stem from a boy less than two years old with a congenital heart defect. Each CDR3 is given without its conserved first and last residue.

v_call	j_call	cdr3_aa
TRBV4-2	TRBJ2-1	ASSQFAGGGYNEQF
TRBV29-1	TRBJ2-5	SVEEDRLVSGRAGETQY
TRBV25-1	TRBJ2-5	ASSEAHGEARQETQY
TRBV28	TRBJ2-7	ASTPWGGGLYEQY
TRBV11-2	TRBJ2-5	ASSSGLAMYQETQY
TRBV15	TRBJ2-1	ATSSRRTGTGTFRGGNEQF
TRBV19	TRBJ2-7	ASSIGGGPYEQY
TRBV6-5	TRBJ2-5	ASSSNRAQETQY
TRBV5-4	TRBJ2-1	ASSLWGEGYGQF
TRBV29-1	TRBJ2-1	SVDCRAGKSSYNEQF
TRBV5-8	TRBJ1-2	ANPPGGRVYGYT
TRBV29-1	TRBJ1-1	SVTYPGWRNTEAF
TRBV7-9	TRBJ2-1	ASSSGGTKQF
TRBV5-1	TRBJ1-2	ASSWGTHLSGYT
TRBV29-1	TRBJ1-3	SVEESQVSGNTIY
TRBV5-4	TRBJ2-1	ASSTQKRSYNEQF
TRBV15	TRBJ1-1	ATSRVGGSLSEGDEAF
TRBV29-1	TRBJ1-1	SVQLVVQVNTEAF
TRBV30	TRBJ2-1	AWSVPSGRINNEQF
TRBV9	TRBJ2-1	ASSPARSSYNEQF
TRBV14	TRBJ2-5	ASSLRDTSQETQY
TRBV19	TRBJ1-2	ASSIDREAKGYT
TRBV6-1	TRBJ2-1	ASSGGRQGEVAGRYNEQF
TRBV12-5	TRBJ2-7	ASGLVLRNHYEQY
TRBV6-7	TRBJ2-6	ASSRRTGVLSGANVLT
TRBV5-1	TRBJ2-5	ASSPGRGISETQY
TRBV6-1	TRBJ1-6	ASSGLQVPLNSPLH
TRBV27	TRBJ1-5	ASSPKEGVYQPQH
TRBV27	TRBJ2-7	ASSTPRDYEQY
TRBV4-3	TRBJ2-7	ASSQVVQAFPYEQY
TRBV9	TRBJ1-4	ASSVDRELLILDNEKLF
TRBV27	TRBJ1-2	ASSLRGGTGTDHGYT
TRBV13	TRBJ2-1	ASSFPLAAYNEQF
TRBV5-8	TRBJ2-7	ASSWRWVGYEQY
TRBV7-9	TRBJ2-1	ASSSLTRYNEQF